What follows describes a single TCR beta chain. The data originate from a study of blood T cell repertoires in COVID-19. Germline-derived CDR1 and CDR2 are SGDLS and YYNGEE. This CDR3 region has 16 residues. The junction had 8 bases not matched to a gene; V was cut back by 0 bases and J by 8 bases. Each participant's cohort was designated according to participant-reported clinical history. Here immunoSEQ multiplex PCR was the method, and the copy in TCRdb shows in-frame clones only, minus some. The sample includes approximately 220,000 clones, approximately 90% of them seen just once. The source of this sequence is a man aged 25 to 45 who had recovered from COVID-19. Sequenced: PBMCs or T cells enriched from blood (not recorded which). The rearrangement joins TRBV9 to TRBJ1-3, with 10 positions matching TRBD1. The CDR3: CASSVEGGDRGDTIYF. DNA of the CDR3: TGTGCCAGCAGCGTAGAAGGGGGGGACAGGGGAGACACCATATATTTT.